These 22 T cell receptor beta chains originate from one sample sequenced in a study of blood T cell repertoires in COVID-19. The repertoire was sequenced with immunoSEQ multiplex PCR; TCRdb's copy has only in-frame clones and lacks some. The sample records about 29,000 clones, approximately 83% being singletons. The sample taken for sequencing was peripheral blood. The receptor source for this set is a woman over 75 with COVID-19, enrolled during active disease.

The V and J genes are TRBV2 and TRBJ2-7; 9 bases line up with TRBD2. The CDR3 has 14 residues. The germline V gene has CDR1 SNHLY and CDR2 FYNNEI. The V gene end was trimmed by 0 bases and the J gene end by 7 bases; junction bases not matched to a gene: 4. CDR3 nucleotides: TGTGCCAGCAGTGAAGCTCTAGCGGGGTGGGAGCAGTACTTC. It translates to CASSEALAGWEQYF.

The chain is built from TRBV6-2 or TRBV6-3 and TRBJ1-1; no firm D call. Trimming stripped 5 bases from V and 3 bases from J, with 7 bases between. The CDR3 contains 12 residues. CDR1 MNHEY and CDR2 SVGEGT come from the germline V gene. The CDR3 reads CASSLQYTEAFF. The CDR3 DNA reads as TGTGCCAGCAGTCTACAGTACACTGAAGCTTTCTTT.

The chain carries TRBV19 and TRBJ2-7; 7 bases are shared with TRBD1. The germline gives CDR1 LNHDA, CDR2 SQIVND (reference sequence). The CDR3 sequence is 15 residues long. The trim removed 5 bases at V and 2 bases at J, leaving 9 bases unmatched. The CDR3 region has the DNA TGTGCCAGTAGTGCCGCGACAGGGCCAACCTACGAGCAGTACTTC. The encoded protein is CASSAATGPTYEQYF. The full variable domain, in which reference TRBV19 and TRBJ2-7 provide the parts outside the CDR3, is DGGITQSPKYLFRKEGQNVTLSCEQNLNHDAMYWYRQDPGQGLRLIYYSQIVNDFQKGDIAEGYSVSREKKESFPLTVTSAQKNPTAFYLCASSAATGPTYEQYFGPGTRLTVT.

The V gene is TRBV7-2, the J gene TRBJ1-1; no firm D call. Trimming took 6 bases from V and 0 from J, leaving 11 bases between them. From germline, CDR1 is SGHTA and CDR2 FQGNSA. The CDR3 is 14 residues long. The CDR3 sequence: CASRLDGLNTEAFF. CDR3 bases: TGTGCCAGCAGACTTGACGGGTTGAACACTGAAGCTTTCTTT.

This rearrangement joins TRBV7-9 to TRBJ2-7; maybe TRBD2 (6 bases). CDR1 is SEHNR, CDR2 FQNEAQ, per germline (reference sequence). The CDR3 extends over 14 amino acids. V was clipped by 5 bases and J by 5 bases, with 16 bases between them. DNA of the CDR3: TGTGCCAGCAGCACCCTGACGGGGGAAAACGAGCAGTACTTC. Its protein product is CASSTLTGENEQYF.

The V gene is TRBV5-1, the J gene TRBJ1-6; TRBD1 agrees at 10 bases. The CDR3 runs 15 residues. Germline CDR1 is SGHRS and CDR2 is YFSETQ. The ends lost 5 bases at V and 9 bases at J; junction bases unmatched: 8. The CDR3, as DNA: TGCGCCAGCAGAGACGGGACAGGGGTAAGTTCACCCCTCCACTTT. Its translation: CASRDGTGVSSPLHF.

The gene calls are TRBV5-1 and TRBJ2-7, with TRBD2 matching over 11 bases. The germline gives CDR1 SGHRS, CDR2 YFSETQ. V lost 0 bases, J lost 3 bases, and 5 bases stayed unmatched. The CDR3 is 16 residues long. CDR3 amino acids: CASSLGGTSGYYEQYF. The CDR3 DNA follows: TGCGCCAGCAGCTTGGGGGGGACTAGCGGTTACTACGAGCAGTACTTC.

The count of this clone is one. The chain combines TRBV19 with TRBJ2-1; 7 bases line up with TRBD2. The CDR3 loop spans 15 amino acids. With V trimmed by 6 bases and J by 6 bases, 11 bases remained unmatched. Germline CDR1 and CDR2: LNHDA and SQIVND (reference sequence). The CDR3 nucleotides are TGTGCCAGTAGCCCCAGCGGGGTACCCTTCAATGAGCAGTTCTTC. Protein sequence: CASSPSGVPFNEQFF.

The V gene is TRBV18, the J gene TRBJ2-2, with D perhaps matching TRBD2 (6 bases). The CDR3 sequence is 14 residues long. Trimming shortened V by 4 bases and J by 1 base, and 7 bases separated the two germline ends. From germline, CDR1 is KGHSH and CDR2 LQKENI. The DNA of the CDR3 is TGTGCCAGCTCACGGACTATGAACACCGGGGAGCTGTTTTTT. This codes for CASSRTMNTGELFF.

Written as DNA, the CDR3 is TGTGCCAGCTCAACCCTCCCCCAGGTGACCTATGGCTACACCTTC. It is translated as CASSTLPQVTYGYTF. The chain has TRBV18 and TRBJ1-2; D gene ambiguous. The CDR3 sequence is 15 residues long. Per germline, CDR1 KGHSH and CDR2 LQKENI. The V and J ends lost 5 bases and 4 bases respectively, with 17 bases between them.

This clone was picked up one time. The chain couples TRBV5-5 to TRBJ1-5; the D is unclear. From germline, CDR1 is SGHKS and CDR2 YYEKEE (reference sequence). CDR3 length: 15 amino acids. V lost 4 bases and J lost 2, with 13 bases in between. The CDR3: CASSLGVPRNQPQHF. The CDR3 DNA is TGTGCCAGCAGCCTCGGGGTCCCTCGCAATCAGCCCCAGCATTTT.

This clone was counted only a few times. This chain joins TRBV6-2 or TRBV6-3 and TRBJ2-7; a weak D match, TRBD1 (6 bases). The V end lost 2 bases, the J end lost 2 bases, and 7 bases lay between the germline ends. The CDR3 is 13 residues long. Germline lookup yields CDR1 MNHEY and CDR2 SVGEGT. Here the CDR3 DNA reads TGTGCCAGCAGTTACAAGGGGGCCTACGAGCAGTACTTC. It encodes CASSYKGAYEQYF.

The genes are TRBV10-3 and TRBJ1-5; 8 positions agree with TRBD1. The CDR3 loop spans 13 amino acids. The J segment lost 4 bases and the V segment lost 6 bases, leaving 2 bases of the junction unmatched. CDR1 is ENHRY and CDR2 is SYGVKD in the germline V gene. The CDR3 DNA reads TGTGCCATCAGGGGACAGGAAAATCAGCCCCAGCATTTT. It translates to CAIRGQENQPQHF.

The chain links TRBV11-2 to TRBJ2-1; no reliable D call. CDR3 length: 13 amino acids. Germline V gives CDR1 SGHAT, CDR2 FQNNGV. Trimming shortened V by 3 bases and J by 8 bases, and 11 bases separated the two germline ends. DNA of the CDR3: TGTGCCAGCAGCTTGTTGATTGGCCATGAGCAGTTCTTC. It specifies CASSLLIGHEQFF.

The gene calls are TRBV5-1 and TRBJ1-2; D is possibly TRBD1 (6 bases). Between the trimmed V and J ends, which lost 0 bases and 2 bases, there was a span of 17 bases. The CDR3 sequence is 17 residues long. Germline assignment: CDR1 SGHRS and CDR2 YFSETQ. The CDR3 spells CASSLEGTRGFNYGYTF. CDR3 nucleotide sequence: TGCGCCAGCAGCTTGGAAGGGACCAGGGGCTTCAACTATGGCTACACCTTC.

The chain has TRBV4-1 and TRBJ1-1; 8 bases line up with TRBD1. V was clipped by 0 bases and J by 1 base; unmatched bases: 4. The CDR3 is 16 residues long. Germline V gene lookup returns CDR1 MGHRA and CDR2 YSYEKL. The DNA for the CDR3 is TGCGCCAGCAGCCAAGATCGAACAGGGGGGAACACTGAAGCTTTCTTT. Amino acid sequence: CASSQDRTGGNTEAFF.

The V call is TRBV5-6, the J call TRBJ1-3; 7 bases map to TRBD1. The V gene's germline CDR1 is SGHDT and CDR2 YYEEEE. This CDR3 is built from 17 residues. Trimming cost V 1 base and J 2 bases; bases outside gene matches: 9. CDR3 sequence: CASSLLSGGMTGNTIYF. The CDR3 DNA reads TGTGCCAGCAGCTTGCTGTCAGGGGGGATGACTGGAAACACCATATATTTT.

The chain carries TRBV5-1 and TRBJ1-4; D is unresolved. The germline V and J ends were trimmed by 0 bases and 1 base, with 7 bases remaining between them. The CDR3 spans 15 residues. Germline CDR1 is SGHRS and CDR2 is YFSETQ. In DNA, the CDR3 is TGCGCCAGCAGCTTGGCCCCGCGAACTAATGAAAAACTGTTTTTT. Its protein is CASSLAPRTNEKLFF.

V and J are TRBV7-2 and TRBJ2-7; 9 nucleotides line up with TRBD2. The J segment lost 0 bases and the V segment lost 5 bases, leaving 2 bases of the junction unmatched. The CDR3 contains 14 residues. Germline CDR1 and CDR2: SGHTA and FQGNSA. CDR3 bases: TGTGCCAGCAGCCCTAGCGGGGCCTCCTACGAGCAGTACTTC. It translates to CASSPSGASYEQYF.

The J gene is TRBJ2-1, the V gene TRBV6-6, with D perhaps matching TRBD2 (6 bases). The CDR3 has 13 amino acids. With 11 bases removed from V and 5 bases from J, the gap between germline ends came to 16 bases. Germline CDR1 and CDR2: MNHNY and SVGAGI (reference sequence). The DNA for the CDR3 is TGTGCCGGTGGGATAGCGGCCGACAATGAGCAGTTCTTC. The encoded protein is CAGGIAADNEQFF.

V gene TRBV5-1 combines with J gene TRBJ2-1; 8 positions match TRBD1. The CDR3 runs to 15 residues. After removal of 3 bases from V and 2 bases from J, the junction contained 4 bases not matched to a gene. The germline gives CDR1 SGHRS, CDR2 YFSETQ. DNA for the CDR3: TGCGCCAGCAGCTCAGGACAGGGAGCCTACAATGAGCAGTTCTTC. This gives the protein CASSSGQGAYNEQFF.

This clone was recorded a few times. J is TRBJ1-1 and V is TRBV5-8; 7 bases agree with TRBD1. The CDR3 extends over 13 amino acids. CDR1 is SGHTS and CDR2 is YDEGEE in the germline V gene. J lost 6 bases, V lost 0 bases, and 2 bases had no gene match. The CDR3 is CASSLGTGAEAFF. The CDR3 bases are TGTGCCAGCAGCTTGGGTACAGGGGCTGAAGCTTTCTTT.